This TCR beta chain was sequenced during a study of regulatory T cells in long-lasting Graves disease. Notes on the study in general: Persistent patients had more shared public clonotypes (fewer than 3,000) than new patients (966). Accuracy may have been reduced by the small sample size.

Germline-derived CDR1 and CDR2 are SGHAT and FQNNGV. Trimming left V 5 bases short and J 4 bases short, with 14 bases between. This CDR3 region has 14 residues. This clonotype was seen many times. Its matching antigen is unknown. For TCR beta, libraries came from iRepertoire HTBI primers and Arm-PCR of CDR3 regions. MiXCR, run by TCRdb on the multiplex PCR reads, gives a single entry per CDR3 protein. This repertoire shows 400,000 or so distinct CDR3 sequences, 23% found once; its top ten account for around 26%. Noted time point: persistent/refractory GD, antithyroid drugs over 5 years with positive TRAb. Extracted RNA from PBMCs served as the source of the TCR library.

The input for sequencing was peripheral blood mononuclear cells (PBMCs), taken when the disease was refractory, from a patient treated with antithyroid drugs. This chain joins TRBV11-2 and TRBJ1-2, with D possibly matching TRBD1 (5 bases). The TCR sequence derives from a female donor with Graves disease. CDR3 bases: TGTGCCAGCAGCCCAGGTCGGGGGTCCTATGGCTACACCTTC. As protein: CASSPGRGSYGYTF.